Sequencing of this TCR beta chain was carried out in a study of blood T cell repertoires in COVID-19. This clone occurred a few times. Using immunoSEQ multiplex PCR, the repertoire was profiled, and TCRdb retains in-frame clones only, with some absent. The sample holds approximately 30,000 clones, about 92% seen once. The source material was peripheral blood. The clonotype originates from a man between 65 and 80 years old with active or convalescent COVID-19.

CDR3 region: CASTLGTAYRAFF. The CDR3 DNA follows: TGTGCCAGTACCTTAGGGACAGCCTACCGAGCTTTCTTT. The chain combines TRBV19 with TRBJ1-1; 7 bases map to TRBD1. CDR3 length equals 13 residues. CDR1 LNHDA and CDR2 SQIVND come from the germline V gene (reference sequence). V lost 7 bases and J lost 10; bases outside the gene matches: 12.